This entry is about one T cell receptor (beta chain). Its antigen is still unknown. This sample stems from a study of T cell responses to AZD1222 COVID-19 vaccine. Study-wide results and limits: It was only after the peak T cell response that any repertoires were sampled. Epitopes outside B.1.351 and B.1.1.7 mutated regions reportedly drew nearly half of spike TCRs. Donors skewed white British and female; clonal diversity was possibly underestimated.

V gave up 5 bases and J gave up 2 bases, with 14 bases separating them. The length of the CDR3 is 15 residues. Germline V gene data show CDR1 as SGHDT and CDR2 as YYEEEE. Sequencing used immunoSEQ multiplex PCR; TCRdb keeps in-frame clones, though not all of them. The sample has 150,000 to 200,000 clones, 94% seen once. The starting material was peripheral blood, obtained on day 0 of AZD1222 vaccination. This clonotype was sampled from an adult in good health. This rearrangement joins TRBV5-6 to TRBJ1-3; tentative D call: TRBD1 (6 bases). DNA for the CDR3: TGTGCCAGCAGTCCGGACAGCGGGGCTGGAAACACCATATATTTT. Translating it yields CASSPDSGAGNTIYF.